The T cell receptor (beta chain) described here comes from a study of blood T cell repertoires in COVID-19 (TCRdb year 2020). Regarding the complete study: Samples from collaborators originated in the United States, Italy and Spain and spanned both the acute and convalescent phases of COVID-19. The repertoires were released in a freely available public database intended as a resource for research on the immune response to SARS-CoV-2. Deeply sampled blood TCRbeta repertoires from subjects exposed to, actively infected with, or recovered from COVID-19 were included in the dataset. The prospective study material was composed of cDNA or gDNA derived from T cells, B-cell-depleted T cells, or PBMCs. The samples were drawn from the first 160 participants of the ongoing ImmuneRACE study and from 1,254 subjects provided by 6 global collaborators. A de-identified subject ID, COVID-19 status, age in years and sex were almost always included in the sample metadata. HLA class I and class II types, where available, came from metadata supplied by the sample provider rather than from assay-based typing.

In regard to this clone: The clone's antigen remains unknown. Base qualities are missing; no much larger clone stands one base away.

In Seattle, one collaborating source enrolled patients while the infection was active and tracked those patients longitudinally over the course of disease. Collaborating institutions collected whole blood in K2EDTA tubes following their own protocols. For TCRbeta analysis, collaborators shipped samples as frozen whole blood, isolated PBMCs, or DNA extracted from either of those sample types. TCRbeta CDR3 regions were amplified from genomic DNA using the immunoSEQ Assay, a bias-controlled multiplex PCR. As for the authors' bioinformatics: The number of nucleated cells in each sample was estimated by amplification of reference gene primers within the assay. Sequence reads were collapsed and filtered to measure the absolute abundance of every unique TCRbeta CDR3 rearrangement. For each sample, productive Simpson clonality was calculated as the square root of Simpson's diversity index over productive rearrangements. Imported from immuneACCESS, the table was reduced by TCRdb to in-frame sequences with V and J called. These copies leave out some clones; in studies compared against another copy, an unresolved V gene accounts for under half, and the cause of the remainder is not known. The V and J calls and clone size were taken over from that table, and D and trimming were inferred from the DNA. Within this sample are 79,000 or so clones, with about 85% of them counted one time only. The ten most abundant clones make up over 9.5% of the sample.

Overall study outcomes, separate from this receptor: The quantity of clinical and demographic metadata differed by source and by participant and was supplied without curation.

Taken from cysteine to phenylalanine, the CDR3 has 13 residues. Left in the record is the CDR3 DNA by itself, 39 bases read in frame from the first base. V loses 3 bases of germline sequence and J loses 3 bases, and the interval between the two ends is 6 bases. The origin of this receptor is a man aged 55-75 years with COVID-19, enrolled during active disease. In this chain, TRBV12-3 or TRBV12-4 is recombined with TRBJ1-5; the D gene assignment is ambiguous. The sequencing input was peripheral blood. Read as DNA, the sequence is TGTGCCAGCAGTTTCTCGTTCAATCAGCCCCAGCATTTT. Translated, this is CASSFSFNQPQHF.